These 2 T cell receptor beta chains were sequenced from one sample in a study of T-cell reconstitution after alpha-beta-depleted transplantation in children. Preparation of the TCRbeta library used unique molecular identifiers. TCRdb processed the PCR reads anew with MiXCR; each CDR3 protein has one entry. The sample consists of 750,000 to 950,000 distinct CDR3 sequences, 15% to 20% of them appearing once. Specimen: PBMCs, mostly from graft donor cells, collected 360 days after TCRalphabeta/CD19-depleted stem cell transplant. Receptors originate from a male patient aged 10 to 17 who had a stem cell transplant for acute lymphoblastic leukemia, so the T cells may come from the graft donor.

The CDR3 region is CSVEGGGGRDTQYF. In DNA, the CDR3 is TGCAGCGTTGAAGGGGGGGGAGGGCGAGATACGCAGTATTTT. This chain connects TRBV29-1 to TRBJ2-3, with 7 bases that match TRBD2. The CDR3 is 14 amino acids. Trimming took 1 base from V and 5 from J; bases not matched to a gene: 6. In germline, CDR1 is SQVTM, CDR2 ANQGSEA.

This clonotype was counted a few times. The J gene is TRBJ2-7, the V gene TRBV10-3; D perhaps matches TRBD2 (6 bases). Germline CDR1 reads ENHRY; CDR2 reads SYGVKD. CDR3 length equals 13 residues. V gave up 4 bases and J gave up 6 bases, with 13 bases separating them. CDR3 bases: TGTGCCATCAGTGTACGGGAGTTAAGCGAGCAGTACTTC. It yields the protein CAISVRELSEQYF.